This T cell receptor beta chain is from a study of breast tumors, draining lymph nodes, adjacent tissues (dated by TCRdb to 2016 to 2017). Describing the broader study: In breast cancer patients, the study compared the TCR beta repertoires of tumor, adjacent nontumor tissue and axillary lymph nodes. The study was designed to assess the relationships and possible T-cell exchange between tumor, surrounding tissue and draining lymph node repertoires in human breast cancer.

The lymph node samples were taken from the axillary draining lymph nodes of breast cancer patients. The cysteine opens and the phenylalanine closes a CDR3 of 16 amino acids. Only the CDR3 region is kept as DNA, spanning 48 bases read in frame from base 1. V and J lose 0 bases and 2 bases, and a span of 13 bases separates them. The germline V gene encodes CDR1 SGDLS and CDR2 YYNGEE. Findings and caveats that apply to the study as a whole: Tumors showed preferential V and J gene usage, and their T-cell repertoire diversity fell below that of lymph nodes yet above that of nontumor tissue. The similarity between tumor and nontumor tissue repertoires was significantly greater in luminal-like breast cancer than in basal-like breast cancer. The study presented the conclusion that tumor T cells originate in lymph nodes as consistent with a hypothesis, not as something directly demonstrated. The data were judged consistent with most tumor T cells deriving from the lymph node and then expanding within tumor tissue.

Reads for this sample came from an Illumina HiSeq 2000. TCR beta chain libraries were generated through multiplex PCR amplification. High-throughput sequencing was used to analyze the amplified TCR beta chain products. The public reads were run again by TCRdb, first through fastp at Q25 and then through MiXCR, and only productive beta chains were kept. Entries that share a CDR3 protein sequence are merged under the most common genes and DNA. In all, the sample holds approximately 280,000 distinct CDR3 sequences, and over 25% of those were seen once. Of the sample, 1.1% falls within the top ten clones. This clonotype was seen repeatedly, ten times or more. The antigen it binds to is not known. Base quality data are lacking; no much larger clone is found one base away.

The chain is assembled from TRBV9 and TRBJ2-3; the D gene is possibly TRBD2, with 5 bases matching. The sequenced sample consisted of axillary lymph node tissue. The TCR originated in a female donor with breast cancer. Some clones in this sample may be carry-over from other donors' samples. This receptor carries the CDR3 CASSVGLSLYTDTQYF. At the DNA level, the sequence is TGTGCCAGCAGCGTAGGACTATCCCTATACACAGATACGCAGTATTTT.